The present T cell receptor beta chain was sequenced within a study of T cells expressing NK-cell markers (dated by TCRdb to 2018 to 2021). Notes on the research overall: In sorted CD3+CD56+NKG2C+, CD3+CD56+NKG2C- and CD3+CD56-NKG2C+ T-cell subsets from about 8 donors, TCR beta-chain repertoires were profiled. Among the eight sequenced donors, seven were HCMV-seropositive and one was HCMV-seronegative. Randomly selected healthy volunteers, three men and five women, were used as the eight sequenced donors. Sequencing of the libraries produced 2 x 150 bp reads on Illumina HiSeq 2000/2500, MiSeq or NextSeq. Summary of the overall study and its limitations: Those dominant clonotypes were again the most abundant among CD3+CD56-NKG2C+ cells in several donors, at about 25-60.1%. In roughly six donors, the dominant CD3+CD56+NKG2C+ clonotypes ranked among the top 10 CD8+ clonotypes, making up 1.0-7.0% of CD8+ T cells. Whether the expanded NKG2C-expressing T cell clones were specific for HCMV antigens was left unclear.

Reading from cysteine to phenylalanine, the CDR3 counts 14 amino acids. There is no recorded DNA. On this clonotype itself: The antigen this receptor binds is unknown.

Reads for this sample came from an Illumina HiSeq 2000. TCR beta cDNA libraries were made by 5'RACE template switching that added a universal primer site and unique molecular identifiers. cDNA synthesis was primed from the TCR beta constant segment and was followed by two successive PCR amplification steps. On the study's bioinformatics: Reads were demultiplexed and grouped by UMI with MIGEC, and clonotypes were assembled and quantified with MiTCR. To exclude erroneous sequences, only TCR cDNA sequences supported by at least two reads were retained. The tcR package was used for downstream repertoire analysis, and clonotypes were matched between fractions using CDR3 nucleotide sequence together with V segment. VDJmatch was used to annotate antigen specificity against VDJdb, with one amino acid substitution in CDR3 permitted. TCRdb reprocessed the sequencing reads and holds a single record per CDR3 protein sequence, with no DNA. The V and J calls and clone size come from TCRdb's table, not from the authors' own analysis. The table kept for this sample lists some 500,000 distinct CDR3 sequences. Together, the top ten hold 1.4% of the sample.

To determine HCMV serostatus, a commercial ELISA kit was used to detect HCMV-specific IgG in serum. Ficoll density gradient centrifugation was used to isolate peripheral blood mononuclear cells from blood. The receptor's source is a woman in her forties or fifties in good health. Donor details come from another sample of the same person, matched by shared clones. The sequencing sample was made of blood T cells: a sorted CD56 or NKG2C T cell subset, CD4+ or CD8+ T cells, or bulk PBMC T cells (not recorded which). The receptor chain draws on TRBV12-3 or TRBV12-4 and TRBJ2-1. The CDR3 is CASCRYSKGNEQFF.